This entry concerns a single T cell receptor (beta chain). Primers: 60 Vbeta forward and 13 Jbeta reverse. Assay: immunoSEQ multiplex PCR; the TCRdb copy retains only in-frame clones and omits some. The sample has about 160,000 clones; 87% are singletons. The CDR3 has 13 residues. The junction had 6 bases not matched to a gene; V was cut back by 5 bases and J by 9 bases. The germline V gene has CDR1 SGHAT and CDR2 FQNNGV. This entry comes from a study of cytomegalovirus exposure and HLA in healthy donors. The chain employs TRBV11-2 and TRBJ2-1, with 8 bases that match TRBD2. This receptor was taken from a woman younger than 45 in good health and CMV-seronegative. Sequencing input: PBMCs. The CDR3 DNA reads TGTGCCAGCAGCCTCGGACTAGCCGGTGAGCAGTTCTTC. Its translation: CASSLGLAGEQFF.